The 30 T cell receptor beta chains in this list originate from one sample, sequenced in a study of blood T cells in healthy people across ages. Primers used in a second PCR of roughly 6 to 11 cycles were a sample-barcoded 5' primer and a J-beta primer mix. Using its own MiXCR run on the 5' RACE reads, TCRdb lists one record per CDR3 protein. The sample lists almost 800,000 distinct CDR3 sequences, 55% to 75% occurring once. Material: blood. All receptors derive from a man aged 25-40 years in good health.

This clonotype was detected only a few times. The chain uses TRBV7-3 and TRBJ1-2; D ambiguous. Germline lookup yields CDR1 SGHTA and CDR2 FQGTGA. The CDR3 totals 15 residues. V gave up 5 bases and J gave up 6 bases, with 19 bases separating them. In DNA form, the CDR3 reads TGTGCCAGCAGCCCCTCCGGGGATAACGTGGATGGCTACACCTTC. This gives the protein CASSPSGDNVDGYTF.

This clonotype was seen ten or more times. The chain combines TRBV29-1 with TRBJ1-5; the D gene is possibly TRBD1 (5 bases). The V and J ends lost 4 bases and 1 base respectively, with 11 bases between them. CDR1 and CDR2 (germline): SQVTM, ANQGSEA. The CDR3 extends over 14 amino acids. CDR3 nucleotide sequence: TGCAGCGTTGGGGAACAGGCGAGCAATCAGCCCCAGCATTTT. Translated: CSVGEQASNQPQHF. The full variable domain, its missing parts supplied by reference TRBV29-1 and TRBJ1-5, is SAVISQKPSRDICQRGTSLTIQCQVDSQVTMMFWYRQQPGQSLTLIATANQGSEATYESGFVIDKFPISRPNLTFSTLTVSNMSPEDSSIYLCSVGEQASNQPQHFGDGTRLSIL.

The genes are TRBV20-1 and TRBJ2-3; tentative D call: TRBD1 (6 bases). V was pared by 0 bases and J by 1 base, with 14 bases between. The germline gives CDR1 DFQATT, CDR2 SNEGSKA (reference sequence). This CDR3 comprises 16 residues. CDR3 sequence (DNA): TGCAGTGCTAGAGATCGGACAGATCGCGGCACAGATACGCAGTATTTT. It codes for CSARDRTDRGTDTQYF.

The chain recombines TRBV18 with TRBJ2-1, with 9 bases fitting TRBD2. The CDR3 is 15 residues long. J was trimmed by 6 bases and V by 2 bases; bases with no gene match: 5. Germline CDR1 reads KGHSH; CDR2 reads LQKENI. This CDR3 is CASSPMTSGSNEQFF. The CDR3 DNA sequence: TGTGCCAGCTCACCAATGACTAGCGGAAGCAATGAGCAGTTCTTC.

This chain connects TRBV20-1 to TRBJ2-7; no clear D gene. V was shortened by 6 bases and J by 2 bases, with 11 bases between the two germline ends. Germline V gene data show CDR1 as DFQATT and CDR2 as SNEGSKA (reference sequence). The CDR3 consists of 12 residues. CDR3 amino acids: CSAPDNTYEQYF. CDR3 in DNA: TGCAGTGCCCCTGACAATACCTACGAGCAGTACTTC.

The genes are TRBV27 and TRBJ1-2; maybe TRBD1 (5 bases). This CDR3 has 14 amino acids. V was trimmed by 5 bases and J by 6 bases, leaving 16 bases between them. CDR1 MNHEY and CDR2 SMNVEV come from the germline V gene (reference sequence). The CDR3 DNA reads TGTGCCAGCAGTCCCAGGGCAGGGCCCGATGGCTACACCTTC. It translates to CASSPRAGPDGYTF.

A word on this clonotype: The junction departs from the called germline gene at one end, perhaps through a read error. The chain recombines TRBV12-3 or TRBV12-4 with TRBJ2-7; 10 bases are shared with TRBD1. This CDR3 spans 13 amino acids. This chain's CDR3 is CTSSWDRGYEQYF. CDR3 nucleotides: TGTACCAGCAGTTGGGACAGGGGCTACGAGCAGTACTTC.

The table lists this clonotype with many counts. The chain recombines TRBV20-1 with TRBJ2-2, with 7 bases that match TRBD1. Germline loops: CDR1 DFQATT, CDR2 SNEGSKA (reference sequence). V trimming: 1 base; J trimming: 5 bases; junction bases outside the gene matches: 7. The CDR3 spans 15 residues. CDR3 sequence: CSARAPGGRTGELFF. CDR3 DNA sequence: TGCAGTGCTAGAGCCCCAGGGGGTAGGACCGGGGAGCTGTTTTTT.

This chain links TRBV20-1 with TRBJ1-4; tentative D call: TRBD1 (5 bases). Trimming cost V 4 bases and J 10 bases, with 16 bases left between them. The germline V gene has CDR1 DFQATT and CDR2 SNEGSKA (reference sequence). This CDR3 has 13 residues. This chain's CDR3 is CSATRTIRGKLFF. CDR3 DNA: TGCAGTGCTACCCGGACCATTAGGGGAAAACTGTTTTTT.

The V and J genes are TRBV30 and TRBJ1-1; no clear D gene. Germline V gene sequence: CDR1 GTSNPN, CDR2 SVGIG (reference sequence). Trimming removed 2 bases from V and 4 bases from J, with 11 bases in between. The CDR3 sequence is 13 residues long. CDR3 in amino acids: CAWSMGRGTEAFF. DNA of the CDR3: TGTGCCTGGAGTATGGGGAGAGGCACTGAAGCTTTCTTT.

The table lists this clonotype with a few counts. The chain joins TRBV7-3 to TRBJ2-5; D is tentatively TRBD1 or TRBD2 (5 bases each). The CDR3 sequence is 15 residues long. Germline CDR1 SGHTA, CDR2 FQGTGA. The germline V and J ends were trimmed by 4 bases and 3 bases, with 15 bases remaining between them. The chain's CDR3 is CASSSGTNREETQYF. In DNA, the CDR3 is TGTGCCAGCAGCTCCGGGACCAATAGGGAAGAGACCCAGTACTTC.

This clonotype was detected a few times. This sequence joins TRBV6-5 and TRBJ1-2; the D is unclear. Trimming took off 4 bases at V and 3 bases at J, with 3 bases between the two ends. The germline V gene encodes CDR1 MNHEY and CDR2 SVGAGI. CDR3 length equals 11 residues. CDR3 region: CASSSDYGYTF. The CDR3 nucleotides are TGTGCCAGCAGTTCCGACTATGGCTACACCTTC.

The chain joins TRBV20-1 to TRBJ1-2; 8 bases match TRBD1. CDR3 size: 14 residues. Germline lookup yields CDR1 DFQATT and CDR2 SNEGSKA (reference sequence). J was trimmed by 8 bases and V by 3 bases; bases with no gene match: 11. The CDR3 DNA reads as TGCAGTGCTAGTACGGGACAGGCCCTCATGGGCTACACCTTC. This translates into CSASTGQALMGYTF.

This clonotype was seen more than once but under ten times. The chain recombines TRBV12-5 with TRBJ1-2, with D perhaps TRBD1 (5 bases). In germline, CDR1 is LGHNT, CDR2 FRNRAP. The CDR3 contains 14 residues. V was trimmed by 4 bases and J by 5 bases, leaving 14 bases between them. As DNA, the CDR3 is TGTGCTAGTGGTTGGGGACGACGCAAATATGGCTACACCTTC. Translated, it gives CASGWGRRKYGYTF.

The rearrangement links TRBV10-3 to TRBJ1-6; the match to TRBD1 covers 11 bases. CDR1 and CDR2 from the germline V gene are ENHRY and SYGVKD. The CDR3 extends over 14 amino acids. Trimming cost V 8 bases and J 7 bases; bases outside gene matches: 4. The CDR3 bases are TGTGCCATCGGATGGGACAGGGGGAATTCACCCCTCCACTTT. It yields the protein CAIGWDRGNSPLHF.

This clonotype was counted between two and nine times. Germline and junction disagree at one end, which may indicate a read error. This chain connects TRBV7-7 to TRBJ2-2, with a tentative D call TRBD1 (5 bases). CDR3 length equals 14 residues. Germline V CDR1 and CDR2: SSHAT, FNYEAQ (reference sequence). The chain's CDR3 is CASSRASNTGELFF. The CDR3, as DNA: TGTGCTAGCAGCAGGGCGTCGAACACCGGGGAGCTGTTTTTT.

The gene calls are TRBV7-2 and TRBJ1-5; D is unresolved. This CDR3 spans 14 amino acids. Germline CDR1 reads SGHTA; CDR2 reads FQGNSA. V lost 5 bases and J lost 4, with 12 bases in between. CDR3 protein: CASSVEAANQPQHF. Here the CDR3 DNA reads TGTGCCAGCAGCGTAGAGGCGGCGAATCAGCCCCAGCATTTT.

This chain joins TRBV7-2 and TRBJ2-5; the match to TRBD2 covers 12 bases. V trimming: 5 bases; J trimming: 9 bases; junction bases outside the gene matches: 13. CDR3 length equals 16 residues. The germline gives CDR1 SGHTA, CDR2 FQGNSA. The CDR3 region has the DNA TGTGCCAGCAGCCCAAAGGCTAGCGGGGGGGGAATGGCCCAGTACTTC. Protein: CASSPKASGGGMAQYF.

V is TRBV20-1 and J is TRBJ2-3, with D possibly TRBD2 on 5 matching bases. Trimming left V 8 bases short and J 2 bases short, with 20 bases between. The germline CDR1 and CDR2 sequences are DFQATT and SNEGSKA (reference sequence). The CDR3 runs to 15 residues. The CDR3: CSPKPAGGLTDTQYF. In DNA form, the CDR3 reads TGCAGTCCGAAGCCGGCGGGCGGCCTCACAGATACGCAGTATTTT.

DNA of the CDR3: TGCAGCGTTGATCGGAATGAGCAGTACTTC. Its translation: CSVDRNEQYF. The chain links TRBV29-1 to TRBJ2-7; D gene unclear. This CDR3 has 10 residues. Trimming took off 3 bases at V and 7 bases at J, with 7 bases between the two ends. Germline values: CDR1 SQVTM, CDR2 ANQGSEA.

The chain couples TRBV6-5 to TRBJ2-5; TRBD2 agrees at 14 bases. Germline assignment: CDR1 MNHEY and CDR2 SVGAGI. The CDR3 consists of 19 residues. The J segment lost 11 bases and the V segment lost 1 base, leaving 18 bases of the junction unmatched. The CDR3 region is CASSYLLTSGGAIFNEQYF. The CDR3 nucleotides read TGTGCCAGCAGTTACTTGTTGACTAGCGGGGGGGCCATATTCAATGAGCAGTACTTC.

In its sample, this clonotype is medium-sized (0.01 to 0.1%). The chain combines TRBV6-2 or TRBV6-3 with TRBJ2-6, with D maybe TRBD1 (6 bases). The germline V gene has CDR1 MNHEY and CDR2 SVGEGT. This CDR3 is built from 15 residues. The V end was cut by 2 bases, the J end by 2 bases, with 7 bases between. CDR3 DNA: TGTGCCAGCAGTTACAAGGGGGCTGGGGCCAACGTCCTGACTTTC. Translation: CASSYKGAGANVLTF.

This clonotype was recorded at least ten times. The V call is TRBV12-3 or TRBV12-4, the J call TRBJ2-3; TRBD1 matches 11 bases. V lost 7 bases, J lost 4 bases, and 7 bases stayed unmatched. The CDR3 sequence is 15 residues long. The chain's CDR3 is CASKWTGGMSDTQYF. The CDR3 nucleotides read TGTGCCAGCAAATGGACAGGGGGCATGTCAGATACGCAGTATTTT.

The V gene is TRBV5-1, the J gene TRBJ1-5; TRBD1 matches 8 bases. Germline V gene sequence: CDR1 SGHRS, CDR2 YFSETQ. After removal of 3 bases from V and 5 bases from J, the junction contained 4 bases not matched to a gene. The CDR3 is 14 residues long. This CDR3 reads CASSWTGTDQPQHF. For the CDR3, the DNA is TGCGCCAGCAGCTGGACAGGGACCGATCAGCCCCAGCATTTT.

This chain connects TRBV29-1 to TRBJ2-7, with D possibly TRBD1 on 6 matching bases. Trimming took 6 bases from V and 3 from J, leaving 15 bases between them. Germline CDR1 reads SQVTM; CDR2 reads ANQGSEA. This CDR3 region has 13 residues. The CDR3 DNA follows: TGCAGCGTCGTTACAGGGCTCTACTACGAGCAGTACTTC. Encoded protein: CSVVTGLYYEQYF.

The V and J genes are TRBV11-2 and TRBJ1-4, with D possibly matching TRBD1 (6 bases). V gave up 0 bases and J gave up 14 bases, with 13 bases separating them. Germline CDR1 and CDR2: SGHAT and FQNNGV. There are 13 residues in the CDR3. CDR3 bases: TGTGCCAGCAGCTTAGAGATGGGACAAACGCTGTTTTTT. It is translated as CASSLEMGQTLFF.

This clonotype is a singleton in its sample. A read error may account for a junction end that differs from germline. The chain joins TRBV6-1 to TRBJ2-5; either TRBD1 or TRBD2 may supply D (6 bases each). CDR1 and CDR2 (germline): MNHNS, SASEGT. The CDR3 is made up of 20 amino acids. CDR3 sequence (DNA): TGCGCCAGCAAGACAACGATCGGCGGGAAACCAGGGGCGAAGGGGGGTGAGCAGTACTTC. Encoded protein: CASKTTIGGKPGAKGGEQYF.

Concerning this clonotype: One end of the junction varies from germline; a read error may be responsible. The genes are TRBV9 and TRBJ2-6, with D tentatively TRBD2 (6 bases). Germline lookup yields CDR1 SGDLS and CDR2 YYNGEE. There are 15 residues in the CDR3. CDR3 amino acids: CTSSSRDFGANVLTF. CDR3 bases: TGTACCAGCAGCTCCCGGGACTTTGGGGCCAACGTCCTGACTTTC.

This clonotype was counted many times. The V call is TRBV7-2, the J call TRBJ2-7, with TRBD1 matching over 11 bases. The CDR3 is made up of 14 amino acids. V was pared by 5 bases and J by 5 bases, with 5 bases of the junction left unmatched. In germline, CDR1 is SGHTA, CDR2 FQGNSA. The CDR3 DNA reads TGTGCCAGCAGCACGGACAGGGGGCGCGACGAGCAGTACTTC. This sequence encodes CASSTDRGRDEQYF.

This chain links TRBV20-1 with TRBJ2-3; 9 bases align to TRBD2. Trimming took 0 bases from V and 5 from J; bases not matched to a gene: 3. This CDR3 region has 14 residues. Per germline, CDR1 DFQATT and CDR2 SNEGSKA (reference sequence). CDR3 DNA: TGCAGTGCTAGAGATCCAGCGGGAGGAGATACGCAGTATTTT. The encoded protein is CSARDPAGGDTQYF.